Below are 18 T cell receptor beta chains sequenced from a single sample in a study of blood T cell repertoires in COVID-19. The assay was immunoSEQ multiplex PCR, and TCRdb's table has in-frame clones only and misses some. The sample comprises 140,000 to 150,000 clones, 88% of which are singletons, and about 1.8% rests with the top ten. Material: peripheral blood. The receptor set was obtained from a woman in her fifties or sixties with acute or convalescent COVID-19.

The rearrangement uses TRBV5-4 and TRBJ2-7; 11 nucleotides agree with TRBD1. The trim removed 0 bases at V and 2 bases at J, leaving 4 bases unmatched. CDR1 is SGHNT and CDR2 is YYREEE in the germline V gene (reference sequence). The CDR3 runs 16 residues. As DNA, the CDR3 is TGTGCCAGCAGCTTGGCGGCGGGACAGGGGGCCTACGAGCAGTACTTC. It translates to CASSLAAGQGAYEQYF.

CDR3 DNA: TGTGCCAGCAGCGACAGGAGCAATCAGCCCCAGCATTTT. Its protein product is CASSDRSNQPQHF. V gene TRBV7-2 combines with J gene TRBJ1-5; TRBD1 might be the D (6 bases). From germline, CDR1 is SGHTA and CDR2 FQGNSA. This CDR3 comprises 13 residues. V lost 5 bases, J lost 1 base, and 6 bases lay in between.

The chain links TRBV29-1 to TRBJ2-3; weak D call: TRBD1 (5 bases). The CDR3 consists of 12 residues. Trimming stripped 4 bases from V and 2 bases from J, with 7 bases between. Germline CDR1 SQVTM, CDR2 ANQGSEA. The DNA of the CDR3 is TGCAGCGTTGGTGGGGCCACAGATACGCAGTATTTT. Translating it yields CSVGGATDTQYF.

The chain combines TRBV5-8 with TRBJ2-3; D is uncertain. Trimming removed 0 bases from V and 0 bases from J, with 5 bases in between. Germline lookup yields CDR1 SGHTS and CDR2 YDEGEE. The CDR3 covers 14 residues. The DNA for the CDR3 is TGTGCCAGCAGCTTGGGCACTAGCACAGATACGCAGTATTTT. This sequence encodes CASSLGTSTDTQYF.

This clone came up once. This sequence joins TRBV30 and TRBJ2-7; TRBD2 might be the D (5 bases). Germline V gives CDR1 GTSNPN, CDR2 SVGIG (reference sequence). V shed 0 bases and J shed 6 bases, with 18 bases lying between them. The CDR3 is 15 amino acids. The DNA for the CDR3 is TGTGCCTGGAGTGTACTCCCCAACCGGGGTTCCGAGCAGTACTTC. It translates to CAWSVLPNRGSEQYF.

V and J are TRBV6-5 and TRBJ2-7; 8 bases match TRBD1. Per the germline V gene, CDR1 is MNHEY and CDR2 is SVGAGI. The J segment lost 0 bases and the V segment lost 8 bases, leaving 0 bases of the junction unmatched. This CDR3 is 12 amino acids long. The CDR3 region has the DNA TGTGCCAGCGGACAGGGCTCCTACGAGCAGTACTTC. It specifies CASGQGSYEQYF.

This chain connects TRBV19 to TRBJ1-3; D gene ambiguous. The CDR3 runs 14 residues. V was clipped by 8 bases and J by 0 bases, with 11 bases between them. Germline assignment: CDR1 LNHDA and CDR2 SQIVND (reference sequence). CDR3 loop: CASRREGSGNTIYF. The CDR3 DNA sequence: TGTGCCAGTCGCCGGGAGGGCTCTGGAAACACCATATATTTT.

The chain couples TRBV18 to TRBJ2-1; TRBD2 matches at 9 bases. This CDR3 contains 15 residues. Germline values: CDR1 KGHSH, CDR2 LQKENI. V trimming: 1 base; J trimming: 4 bases; junction bases outside the gene matches: 2. The CDR3 nucleotides are TGTGCCAGCTCACCACTAGCGGGGGAATACAATGAGCAGTTCTTC. Its protein is CASSPLAGEYNEQFF.

This rearrangement joins TRBV19 to TRBJ1-1, with 7 bases aligning to TRBD1. Trimming removed 5 bases from V and 0 bases from J; junction bases left unmatched: 0. CDR3 length: 13 amino acids. Germline assignment: CDR1 LNHDA and CDR2 SQIVND (reference sequence). The CDR3 DNA follows: TGTGCCAGTAGTGACAGGGTGAACACTGAAGCTTTCTTT. This encodes CASSDRVNTEAFF.

The chain joins TRBV6-5 to TRBJ2-7, with D tentatively TRBD2 (5 bases). V was cut by 6 bases and J by 7 bases, with 16 bases left in between. Germline CDR1 is MNHEY and CDR2 is SVGAGI. The CDR3 consists of 13 residues. This CDR3 is CASREAAAREQYF. The CDR3 DNA is TGTGCCAGCAGGGAGGCTGCTGCGAGAGAGCAGTACTTC.

This rearrangement joins TRBV6-5 to TRBJ1-1; 7 bases map to TRBD1. The V and J ends lost 2 bases and 1 base, in that order; junction bases with no gene match: 4. The CDR3 length is 15 residues. From germline, CDR1 is MNHEY and CDR2 SVGAGI. As DNA, the CDR3 is TGTGCCAGCAGTTACGGGGACAGCCCGAACACTGAAGCTTTCTTT. Its translation is CASSYGDSPNTEAFF.

This clone was observed a single time. The J gene is TRBJ1-6, the V gene TRBV3-1 (or the pseudogene TRBV3-2), with no clear D. Germline CDR1 is LGHDT and CDR2 is YNNKEL (reference sequence). The V and J ends lost 3 bases and 0 bases respectively, with 3 bases between them. The CDR3 runs 14 residues. The CDR3 spells CASSQSSYNSPLHF. The CDR3 bases are TGTGCCAGCAGCCAGAGCTCCTATAATTCACCCCTCCACTTT.

The chain carries TRBV5-1 and TRBJ2-7; weak D call: TRBD1 (5 bases). Germline lookup yields CDR1 SGHRS and CDR2 YFSETQ. Trimming pared 1 base from V and 0 bases from J, leaving 14 bases between. There are 16 residues in the CDR3. DNA for the CDR3: TGCGCCAGCAGCTTGCTGGACAAGGGGAACTCCTACGAGCAGTACTTC. This translates into CASSLLDKGNSYEQYF.

The CDR3 DNA sequence: TGTGCCAGCACCGGGACAGGGATAACCAATCAGCCCCAGCATTTT. It encodes CASTGTGITNQPQHF. The chain links TRBV6-5 to TRBJ1-5, with 9 bases fitting TRBD1. V was pared by 7 bases and J by 3 bases, with 7 bases of the junction left unmatched. Germline lookup yields CDR1 MNHEY and CDR2 SVGAGI. This CDR3 spans 15 amino acids.

This chain joins TRBV7-8 and TRBJ1-2; D is perhaps TRBD1 (5 bases). Germline V lookup: CDR1 SGHVS, CDR2 FQNEAQ. This CDR3 contains 17 residues. V shed 3 bases and J shed 0 bases, with 17 bases lying between them. The CDR3 DNA reads TGTGCCAGCAGCTTTTCGAGACAGATTACCTCTAACTATGGCTACACCTTC. Translating it yields CASSFSRQITSNYGYTF.

This clone was seen a single time. The chain's CDR3 is CASSSGTGVPGETQYF. CDR3 nucleotides: TGCGCCAGCAGTAGCGGGACAGGGGTACCGGGCGAGACCCAGTACTTC. The chain is built from TRBV5-1 and TRBJ2-5; 10 positions match TRBD1. The V and J ends lost 5 bases and 5 bases, in that order; junction bases with no gene match: 12. The CDR3 covers 16 residues. CDR1 is SGHRS and CDR2 is YFSETQ in the germline V gene.

CDR3 protein: CASSPLNPGGPFSGELFF. The CDR3 DNA reads as TGTGCCAGCTCACCGCTAAACCCAGGGGGCCCCTTTTCTGGGGAGCTGTTTTTT. V is TRBV18 and J is TRBJ2-2; TRBD1 matches 8 bases. Losses at the gene ends were 3 bases for V and 8 bases for J; bases not matched to a gene: 17. The CDR3 runs 18 residues. CDR1 and CDR2 (germline): KGHSH, LQKENI.

The J gene is TRBJ1-2, the V gene TRBV20-1; no definite D call. The CDR3 runs to 12 residues. The V and J ends lost 3 bases and 5 bases respectively, with 10 bases between them. CDR1 is DFQATT, CDR2 SNEGSKA, per germline (reference sequence). The CDR3 nucleotides read TGCAGTGCTAGTGCGGGGAATTATGGCTACACCTTC. Residues: CSASAGNYGYTF.